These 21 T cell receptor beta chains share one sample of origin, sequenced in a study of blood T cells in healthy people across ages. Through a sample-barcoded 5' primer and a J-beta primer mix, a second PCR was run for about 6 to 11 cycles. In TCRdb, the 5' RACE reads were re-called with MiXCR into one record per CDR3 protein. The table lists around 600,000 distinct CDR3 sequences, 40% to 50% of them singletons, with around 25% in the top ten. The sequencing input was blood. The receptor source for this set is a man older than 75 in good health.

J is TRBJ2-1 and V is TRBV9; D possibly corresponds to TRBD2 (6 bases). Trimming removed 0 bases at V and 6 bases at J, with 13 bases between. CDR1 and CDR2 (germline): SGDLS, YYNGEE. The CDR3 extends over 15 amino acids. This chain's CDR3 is CASSVGDSLANEQFF. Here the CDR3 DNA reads TGTGCCAGCAGCGTAGGGGACTCCCTTGCCAATGAGCAGTTCTTC. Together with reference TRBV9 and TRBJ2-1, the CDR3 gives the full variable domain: DSGVTQTPKHLITATGQRVTLRCSPRSGDLSVYWYQQSLDQGLQFLIQYYNGEERAKGNILERFSAQQFPDLHSELNLSSLELGDSALYFCASSVGDSLANEQFFGPGTRLTVL.

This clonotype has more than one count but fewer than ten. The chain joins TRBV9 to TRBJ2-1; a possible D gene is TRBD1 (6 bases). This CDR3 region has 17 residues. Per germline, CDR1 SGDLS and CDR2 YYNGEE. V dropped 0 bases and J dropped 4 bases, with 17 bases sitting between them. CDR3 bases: TGTGCCAGCAGCGTAGGCTTAGAGCCAGGGGTTTACAATGAGCAGTTCTTC. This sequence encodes CASSVGLEPGVYNEQFF.

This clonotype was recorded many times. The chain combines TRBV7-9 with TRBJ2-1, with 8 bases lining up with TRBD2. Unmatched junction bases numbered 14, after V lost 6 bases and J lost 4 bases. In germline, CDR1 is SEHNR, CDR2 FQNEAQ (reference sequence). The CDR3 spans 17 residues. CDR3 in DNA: TGTGCCAGCAGTTCACCGGGACTAGTGGTCCGATACAATGAGCAGTTCTTC. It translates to CASSSPGLVVRYNEQFF.

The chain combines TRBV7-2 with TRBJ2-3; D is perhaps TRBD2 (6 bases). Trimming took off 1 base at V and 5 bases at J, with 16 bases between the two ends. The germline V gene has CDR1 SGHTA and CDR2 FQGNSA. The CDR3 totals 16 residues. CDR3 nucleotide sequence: TGTGCCAGCAGCTTAGATGCCGGGGGAGTCCGAGATACGCAGTATTTT. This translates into CASSLDAGGVRDTQYF.

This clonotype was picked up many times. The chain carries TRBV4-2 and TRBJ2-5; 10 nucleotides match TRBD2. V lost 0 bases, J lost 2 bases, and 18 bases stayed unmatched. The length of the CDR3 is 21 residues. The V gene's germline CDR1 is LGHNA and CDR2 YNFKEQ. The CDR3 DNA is TGTGCCAGCAGCCAAGATTTCGGCGGGAGCGGGAGGGCCTCATCGCAAGAGACCCAGTACTTC. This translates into CASSQDFGGSGRASSQETQYF.

CDR3 sequence (DNA): TGTGCCACCTCTCAGGAGGGGGCAGGTGGCTACACCTTC. Protein sequence: CATSQEGAGGYTF. The chain uses TRBV12-3 or TRBV12-4 and TRBJ1-2, with TRBD1 identical over 7 bases. The length of the CDR3 is 13 residues. The trim removed 10 bases at V and 7 bases at J, leaving 12 bases unmatched.

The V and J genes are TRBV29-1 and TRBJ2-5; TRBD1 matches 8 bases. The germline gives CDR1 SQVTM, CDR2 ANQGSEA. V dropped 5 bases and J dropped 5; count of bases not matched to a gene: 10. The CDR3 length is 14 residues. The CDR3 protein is CSVFRESGGETQYF. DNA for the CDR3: TGCAGCGTTTTCCGAGAGTCAGGGGGCGAGACCCAGTACTTC.

The CDR3 region has the DNA TGTGCCAGCAGCTTGACACTAGCGGATGGTACGCAGTATTTT. Amino acids: CASSLTLADGTQYF. This chain connects TRBV5-6 to TRBJ2-3, with TRBD2 identical over 8 bases. The CDR3 totals 14 residues. Germline loops: CDR1 SGHDT, CDR2 YYEEEE. Unmatched junction bases numbered 6, after V lost 1 base and J lost 8 bases.

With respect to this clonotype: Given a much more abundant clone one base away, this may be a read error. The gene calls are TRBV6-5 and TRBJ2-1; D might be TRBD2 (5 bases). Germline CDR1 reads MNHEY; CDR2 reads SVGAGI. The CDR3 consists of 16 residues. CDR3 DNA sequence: TGTGCCAGCAGGAGAGGGCGGCGGAGCTCCCACAATGAGCAGTTCTTC. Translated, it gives CASRRGRRSSHNEQFF.

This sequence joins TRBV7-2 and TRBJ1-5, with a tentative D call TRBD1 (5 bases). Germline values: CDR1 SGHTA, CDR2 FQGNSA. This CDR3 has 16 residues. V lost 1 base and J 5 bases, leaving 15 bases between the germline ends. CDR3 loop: CASSLEVGPGYQPQHF. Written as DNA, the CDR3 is TGTGCCAGCAGCTTAGAGGTTGGGCCAGGGTATCAGCCCCAGCATTTT. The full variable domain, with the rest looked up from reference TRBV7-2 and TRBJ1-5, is GAGVSQSPSNKVTEKGKDVELRCDPISGHTALYWYRQSLGQGLEFLIYFQGNSAPDKSGLPSDRFSAERTGGSVSTLTIQRTQQEDSAVYLCASSLEVGPGYQPQHFGDGTRLSIL.

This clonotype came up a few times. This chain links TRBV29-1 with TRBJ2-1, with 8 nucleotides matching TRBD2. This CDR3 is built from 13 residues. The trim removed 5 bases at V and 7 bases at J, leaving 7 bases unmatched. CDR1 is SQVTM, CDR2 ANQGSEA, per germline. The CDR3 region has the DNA TGCAGCGTTCGAGCGGGAGCGGGTAATGAGCAGTTCTTC. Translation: CSVRAGAGNEQFF.

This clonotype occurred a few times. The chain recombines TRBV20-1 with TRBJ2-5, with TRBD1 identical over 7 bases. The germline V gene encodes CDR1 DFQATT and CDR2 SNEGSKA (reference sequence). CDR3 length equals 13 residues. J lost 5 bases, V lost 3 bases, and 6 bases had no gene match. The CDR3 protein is CSASGTVGETQYF. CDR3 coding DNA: TGCAGTGCTAGTGGGACAGTCGGCGAGACCCAGTACTTC.

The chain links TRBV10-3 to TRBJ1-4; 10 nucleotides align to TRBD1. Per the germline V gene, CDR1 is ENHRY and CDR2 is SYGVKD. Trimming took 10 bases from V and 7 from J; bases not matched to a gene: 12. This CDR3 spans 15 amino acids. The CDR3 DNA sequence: TGTGCCACTGGGACAGGGGAGGCGGCTCGTGAAAAACTGTTTTTT. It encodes CATGTGEAAREKLFF.

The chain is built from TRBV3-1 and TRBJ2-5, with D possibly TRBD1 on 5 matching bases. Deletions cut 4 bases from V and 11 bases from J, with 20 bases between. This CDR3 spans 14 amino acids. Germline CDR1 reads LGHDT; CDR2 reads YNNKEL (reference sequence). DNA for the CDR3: TGTGCCAGCAGCCGGGGCGGCGGTTGGGATGAGCAGTACTTC. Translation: CASSRGGGWDEQYF.

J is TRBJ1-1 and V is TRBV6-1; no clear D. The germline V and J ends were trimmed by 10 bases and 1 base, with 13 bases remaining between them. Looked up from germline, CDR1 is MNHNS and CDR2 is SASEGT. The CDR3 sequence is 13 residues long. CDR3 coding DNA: TGTGCCACAACGCCTGGGCGGAACACTGAAGCTTTCTTT. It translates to CATTPGRNTEAFF.

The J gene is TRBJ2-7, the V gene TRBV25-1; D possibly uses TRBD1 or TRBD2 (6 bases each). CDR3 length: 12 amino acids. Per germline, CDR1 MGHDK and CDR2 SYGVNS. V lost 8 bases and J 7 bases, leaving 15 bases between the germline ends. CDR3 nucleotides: TGTGCCAGCTCCGGGAGAGGGGGGGAGCAGTACTTC. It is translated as CASSGRGGEQYF.

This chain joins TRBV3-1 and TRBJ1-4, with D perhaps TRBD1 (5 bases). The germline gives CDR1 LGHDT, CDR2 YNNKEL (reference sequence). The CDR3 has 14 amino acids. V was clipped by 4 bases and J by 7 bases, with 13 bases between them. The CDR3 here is CASSRGGSGEKLFF. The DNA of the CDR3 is TGTGCCAGCAGCCGTGGGGGATCTGGTGAAAAACTGTTTTTT.

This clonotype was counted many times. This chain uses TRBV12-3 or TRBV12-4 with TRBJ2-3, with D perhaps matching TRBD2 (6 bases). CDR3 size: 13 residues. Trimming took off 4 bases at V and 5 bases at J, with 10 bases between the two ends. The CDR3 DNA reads TGTGCCAGCAGTTCACTAGCATTAGATACGCAGTATTTT. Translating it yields CASSSLALDTQYF.

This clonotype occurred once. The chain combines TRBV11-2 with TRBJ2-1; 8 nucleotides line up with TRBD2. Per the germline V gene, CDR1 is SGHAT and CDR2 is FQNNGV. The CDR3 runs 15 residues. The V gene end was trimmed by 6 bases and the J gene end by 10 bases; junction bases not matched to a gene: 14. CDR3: CASSIGTSRDGEQFF. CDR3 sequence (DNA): TGTGCCAGCAGTATCGGGACTAGTCGGGATGGGGAGCAGTTCTTC.

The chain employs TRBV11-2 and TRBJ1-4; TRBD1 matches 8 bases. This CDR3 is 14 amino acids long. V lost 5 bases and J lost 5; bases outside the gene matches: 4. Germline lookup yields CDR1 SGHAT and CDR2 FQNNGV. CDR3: CASSQGQENEKLFF. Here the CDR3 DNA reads TGTGCCAGCAGCCAGGGACAGGAGAATGAAAAACTGTTTTTT.

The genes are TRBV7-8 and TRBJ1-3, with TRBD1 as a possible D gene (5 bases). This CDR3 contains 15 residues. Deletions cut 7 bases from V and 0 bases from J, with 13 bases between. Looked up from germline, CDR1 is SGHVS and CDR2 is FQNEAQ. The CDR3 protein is CASTPGRVSGNTIYF. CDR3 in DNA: TGTGCCAGCACGCCGGGACGGGTCTCTGGAAACACCATATATTTT.